The 11 T cell receptor beta chains in this list originate from one sample, sequenced in a study of T cell changes during pregnancy in multiple sclerosis. Here immunoSEQ multiplex PCR was the method, and the copy in TCRdb shows in-frame clones only, minus some. The top ten clones hold 1.5% to 2% of a sample with about 40,000 clones, about 95% of them seen once. The specimen was peripheral blood, collected in the third trimester of pregnancy. The receptor source for this set is a female donor with multiple sclerosis, enrolled in a pregnancy study.

J is TRBJ1-2 and V is TRBV6-5; D is uncertain. Trimming took 0 bases from V and 0 from J, leaving 11 bases between them. Germline CDR1 reads MNHEY; CDR2 reads SVGAGI. The CDR3 extends over 16 amino acids. The CDR3 protein is CASSYSEAEANYGYTF. The CDR3 DNA is TGTGCCAGCAGTTACTCAGAGGCCGAAGCTAACTATGGCTACACCTTC.

This chain links TRBV14 with TRBJ2-2; 8 nucleotides align to TRBD1. Trimming took 4 bases from V and 15 from J; bases not matched to a gene: 13. The germline CDR1 and CDR2 sequences are SGHDN and FVKESK. This CDR3 has 14 amino acids. CDR3 sequence: CASSPIHRQGTLFF. As DNA, the CDR3 is TGTGCCAGCAGCCCCATTCACCGACAGGGGACGTTGTTTTTT.

The chain uses TRBV5-1 and TRBJ2-7, with TRBD1 as a possible D gene (6 bases). Trimming removed 0 bases from V and 6 bases from J, with 10 bases in between. The CDR3 covers 13 residues. The germline CDR1 and CDR2 sequences are SGHRS and YFSETQ. CDR3 amino acids: CASSLDRVREQYF. The DNA of the CDR3 is TGCGCCAGCAGCTTGGACAGGGTTCGCGAGCAGTACTTC. Using reference TRBV5-1 and TRBJ2-7 for the parts outside the CDR3, the full variable domain is KAGVTQTPRYLIKTRGQQVTLSCSPISGHRSVSWYQQTPGQGLQFLFEYFSETQRNKGNFPGRFSGRQFSNSRSEMNVSTLELGDSALYLCASSLDRVREQYFGPGTRLTVT.

The chain is built from TRBV4-1 and TRBJ1-1, with D possibly matching TRBD1 (5 bases). Trimming removed 0 bases at V and 5 bases at J, with 13 bases between. Germline CDR1 is MGHRA and CDR2 is YSYEKL. The CDR3 contains 15 residues. This CDR3 is CASSQELWGGTEAFF. CDR3 bases: TGCGCCAGCAGCCAAGAGTTGTGGGGGGGAACTGAAGCTTTCTTT.

This chain links TRBV18 with TRBJ2-1; TRBD2 agrees at 12 bases. J gave up 5 bases and V 0 bases, and 2 bases lay outside the gene matches. The CDR3 contains 16 residues. CDR1 and CDR2 (germline): KGHSH, LQKENI. Written as DNA, the CDR3 is TGTGCCAGCTCACCACCGACTAGCGGGAGTAACAATGAGCAGTTCTTC. Residues: CASSPPTSGSNNEQFF.

The chain uses TRBV25-1 and TRBJ2-2; TRBD2 aligns across 11 bases. This CDR3 region has 15 residues. Germline values: CDR1 MGHDK, CDR2 SYGVNS. V was clipped by 5 bases and J by 6 bases; unmatched bases: 5. The CDR3 DNA sequence: TGTGCCAGCAGTTTAGCGGGAGGGCCTCCCGGGGAGCTGTTTTTT. Protein product: CASSLAGGPPGELFF.

The rearrangement uses TRBV18 and TRBJ2-7, with 11 bases identical to TRBD2. Looked up from germline, CDR1 is KGHSH and CDR2 is LQKENI. The CDR3 has 15 residues. Trimming took 1 base from V and 2 from J; bases not matched to a gene: 1. CDR3 nucleotides: TGTGCCAGCTCACCACTAGCGGGAGGGCCCTACGAGCAGTACTTC. It translates to CASSPLAGGPYEQYF.

V and J are TRBV7-9 and TRBJ1-2, with TRBD1 identical over 7 bases. This CDR3 comprises 13 residues. V lost 2 bases to trimming and J lost 7 bases; unmatched junction nucleotides: 4. CDR1 is SEHNR, CDR2 FQNEAQ, per germline (reference sequence). The CDR3 nucleotides read TGTGCCAGCAGCTTATTAGAGGGGGCTGGCTACACCTTC. It is translated as CASSLLEGAGYTF.

V is TRBV19 and J is TRBJ1-1; TRBD1 might be the D (5 bases). With 8 bases removed from V and 1 base from J, the gap between germline ends came to 5 bases. Germline V lookup: CDR1 LNHDA, CDR2 SQIVND (reference sequence). This CDR3 contains 11 residues. The CDR3, as DNA: TGTGCCAGTCAGGGGAACACTGAAGCTTTCTTT. Its translation is CASQGNTEAFF.

As DNA, the CDR3 is TGTGCCAGCAGCTTAGGCAGGGGTGAAGCTTTCTTT. Protein: CASSLGRGEAFF. The chain carries TRBV5-5 and TRBJ1-1; D possibly corresponds to TRBD1 (6 bases). The CDR3 loop spans 12 amino acids. Between the trimmed V and J ends, which lost 2 bases and 7 bases, there was a span of 9 bases. Germline CDR1 is SGHKS and CDR2 is YYEKEE (reference sequence).

This sequence joins TRBV9 and TRBJ2-3; 11 bases line up with TRBD2. CDR3 length: 18 residues. J gave up 6 bases and V 2 bases, and 14 bases lay outside the gene matches. Germline V gives CDR1 SGDLS, CDR2 YYNGEE. The CDR3 here is CASSVRNPLAGDGDTQYF. CDR3 in DNA: TGTGCCAGCAGCGTTCGTAATCCACTAGCGGGAGATGGGGATACGCAGTATTTT.